This T cell receptor (beta chain) was captured by sequencing in a study of T cell responses to AZD1222 COVID-19 vaccine. As regards this clone: Its matching antigen is unknown.

The V gene lost 4 bases and the J gene lost 2 bases, with 13 bases spanning the gap. The CDR3 loop spans 16 amino acids. Looked up from germline, CDR1 is SGHTS and CDR2 is YDEGEE. Findings and limits, study-wide: CD4 TCRs linked to vaccination spanned spike, dominating at 160-218 and 743-854. Reportedly, nearly half of unique spike TCRs recognized epitopes outside B.1.351/B.1.1.7 mutations.

Repertoires were generated with immunoSEQ multiplex PCR, while TCRdb's copy carries only in-frame clones and drops some. The table includes around 140,000 clones, roughly 90% detected once. The chain is built from TRBV5-8 and TRBJ2-6, with D possibly matching TRBD2 (6 bases). The material was peripheral blood, obtained 28 days after the second AZD1222 dose. This sequence was found in an adult who received the AZD1222 COVID-19 vaccine. The CDR3 sequence: CASSGARRAGANVLTF. The CDR3 nucleotides are TGTGCCAGCAGCGGGGCTCGGAGGGCTGGGGCCAACGTCCTGACTTTC.